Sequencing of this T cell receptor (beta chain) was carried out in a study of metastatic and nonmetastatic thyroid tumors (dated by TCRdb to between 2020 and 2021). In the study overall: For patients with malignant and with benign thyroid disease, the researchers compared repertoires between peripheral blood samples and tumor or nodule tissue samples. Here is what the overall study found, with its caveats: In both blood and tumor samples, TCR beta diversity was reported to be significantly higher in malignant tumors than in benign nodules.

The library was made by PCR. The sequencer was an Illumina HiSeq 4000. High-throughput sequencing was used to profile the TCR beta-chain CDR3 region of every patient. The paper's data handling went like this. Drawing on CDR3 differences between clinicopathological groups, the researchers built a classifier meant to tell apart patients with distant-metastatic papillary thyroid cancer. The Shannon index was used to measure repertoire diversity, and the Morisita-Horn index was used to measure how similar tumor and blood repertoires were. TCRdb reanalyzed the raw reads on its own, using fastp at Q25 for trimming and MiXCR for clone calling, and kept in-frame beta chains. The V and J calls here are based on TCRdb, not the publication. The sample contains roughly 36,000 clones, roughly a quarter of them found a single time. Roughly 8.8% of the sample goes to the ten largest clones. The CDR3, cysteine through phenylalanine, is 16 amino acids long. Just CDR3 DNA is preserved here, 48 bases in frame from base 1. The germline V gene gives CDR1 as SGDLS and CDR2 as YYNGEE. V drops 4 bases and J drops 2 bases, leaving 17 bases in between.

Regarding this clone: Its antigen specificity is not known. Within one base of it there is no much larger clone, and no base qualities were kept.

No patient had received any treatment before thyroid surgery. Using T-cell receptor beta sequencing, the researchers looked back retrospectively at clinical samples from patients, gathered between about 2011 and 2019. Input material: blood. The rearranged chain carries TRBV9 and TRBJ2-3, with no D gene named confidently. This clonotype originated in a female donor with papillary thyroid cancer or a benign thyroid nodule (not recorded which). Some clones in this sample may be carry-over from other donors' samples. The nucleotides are TGTGCCAGCAGCCCCTCCGGGTGGTCCACCACAGATACGCAGTATTTT. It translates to CASSPSGWSTTDTQYF.